This TCR beta chain derives from a study of CXCR3-negative and CXCR3-positive naive CD8 T cells. Looking at the study overall: Sequencing brought in 150 million or so TRB reads altogether, and each library got about 1.5 +/- 0.3 million.

Study observations and caveats: CD5 surface expression was similar among naive subsets, and TCR strength was estimated by inference from TRB CDR3 properties. Against CXCR3-negative naive cells, CXCR3-positive naive cells showed more hydrophobic TRB CDR3s. Naive cells, whether CXCR3-negative or CXCR3-positive, had similar TRBV-TRBJ usage, while memory cells differed.

As for this clonotype: The antigen is not known.

Libraries of TRB cDNA were made by 5' RACE and carried UMIs. TCRdb re-called the 5' RACE reads and catalogs CDR3 proteins one per entry, DNA excluded. The repertoire table contains some 130,000 distinct CDR3 sequences. The CDR3 is 12 amino acids. The germline CDR1 and CDR2 sequences are SGDLS and YYNGEE. V gene TRBV9 combines with J gene TRBJ2-7; TCRdb reports TRBD1, a call that lacks DNA to check it against. Input material: naive CXCR3- CD8+ T cells from blood. The sample's subset: CD45RO-CCR7+CD27+CD95- naive CD8+ T cells lacking CXCR3 (TNR3-). The origin of this receptor is a human donor in good health. Some clones in this sample may be carry-over from other donors' samples. CDR3 in amino acids: CASSPRQGEQYF.